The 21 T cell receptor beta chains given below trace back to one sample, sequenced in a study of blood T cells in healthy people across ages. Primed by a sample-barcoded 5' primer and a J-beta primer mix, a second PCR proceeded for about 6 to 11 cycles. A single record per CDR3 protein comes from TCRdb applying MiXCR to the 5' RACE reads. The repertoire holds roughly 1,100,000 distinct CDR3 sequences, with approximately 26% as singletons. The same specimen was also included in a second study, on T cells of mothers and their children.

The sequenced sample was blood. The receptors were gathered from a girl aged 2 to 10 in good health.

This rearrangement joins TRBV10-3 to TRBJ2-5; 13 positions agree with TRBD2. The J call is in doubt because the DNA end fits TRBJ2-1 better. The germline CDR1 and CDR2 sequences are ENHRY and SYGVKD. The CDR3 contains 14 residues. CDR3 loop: CAISPGLAGTEQFF. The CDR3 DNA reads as TGTGCCATTTCGCCGGGACTAGCGGGAACTGAGCAGTTCTTC.

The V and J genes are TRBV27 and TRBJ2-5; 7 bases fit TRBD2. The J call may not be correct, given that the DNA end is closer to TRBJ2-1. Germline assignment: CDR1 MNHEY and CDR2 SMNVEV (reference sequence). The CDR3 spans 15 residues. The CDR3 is CASSSTAGLGNEQFF. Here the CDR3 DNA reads TGTGCCAGCAGTAGCACCGCCGGACTAGGCAATGAGCAGTTCTTC.

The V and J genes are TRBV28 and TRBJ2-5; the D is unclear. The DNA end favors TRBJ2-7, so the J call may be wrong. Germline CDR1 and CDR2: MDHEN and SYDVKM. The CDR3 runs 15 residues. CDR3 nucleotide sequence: TGTGCCAGCAGCTCGGATGATAGGTCCTCCTACGAGCAGTACTTC. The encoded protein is CASSSDDRSSYEQYF.

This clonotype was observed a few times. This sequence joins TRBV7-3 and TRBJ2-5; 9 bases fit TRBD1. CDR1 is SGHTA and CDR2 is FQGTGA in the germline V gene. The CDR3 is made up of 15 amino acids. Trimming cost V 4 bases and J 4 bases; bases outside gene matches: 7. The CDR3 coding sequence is TGTGCCAGCAGCTCAACGGGACAGGGTGGAGAGACCCAGTACTTC. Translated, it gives CASSSTGQGGETQYF.

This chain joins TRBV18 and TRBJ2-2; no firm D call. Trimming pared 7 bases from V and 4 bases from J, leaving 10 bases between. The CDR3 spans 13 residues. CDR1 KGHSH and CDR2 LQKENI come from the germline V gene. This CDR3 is CASFLDITGELFF. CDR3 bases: TGTGCCAGCTTTTTAGACATCACCGGGGAGCTGTTTTTT.

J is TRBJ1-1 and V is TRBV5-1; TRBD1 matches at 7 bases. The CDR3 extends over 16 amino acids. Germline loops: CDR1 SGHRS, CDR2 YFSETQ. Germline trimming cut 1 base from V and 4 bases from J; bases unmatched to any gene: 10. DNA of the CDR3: TGCGCCAGCAGCTTGCACCCAGGGGGTAGGACCACTGAAGCTTTCTTT. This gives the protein CASSLHPGGRTTEAFF. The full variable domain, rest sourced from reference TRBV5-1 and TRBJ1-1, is KAGVTQTPRYLIKTRGQQVTLSCSPISGHRSVSWYQQTPGQGLQFLFEYFSETQRNKGNFPGRFSGRQFSNSRSEMNVSTLELGDSALYLCASSLHPGGRTTEAFFGQGTRLTVV.

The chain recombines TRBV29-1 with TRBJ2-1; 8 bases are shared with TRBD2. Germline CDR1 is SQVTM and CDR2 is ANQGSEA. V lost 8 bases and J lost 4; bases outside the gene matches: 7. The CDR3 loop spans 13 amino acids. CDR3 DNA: TGCAGCTCGGGAGGGCCATCATACAATGAGCAGTTCTTC. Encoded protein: CSSGGPSYNEQFF.

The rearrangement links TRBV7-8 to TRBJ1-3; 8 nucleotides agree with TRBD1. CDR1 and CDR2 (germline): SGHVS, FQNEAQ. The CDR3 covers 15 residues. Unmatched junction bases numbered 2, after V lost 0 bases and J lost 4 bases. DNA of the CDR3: TGTGCCAGCAGCTTAGCGACAGGGGCCGGAAACACCATATATTTT. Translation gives CASSLATGAGNTIYF.

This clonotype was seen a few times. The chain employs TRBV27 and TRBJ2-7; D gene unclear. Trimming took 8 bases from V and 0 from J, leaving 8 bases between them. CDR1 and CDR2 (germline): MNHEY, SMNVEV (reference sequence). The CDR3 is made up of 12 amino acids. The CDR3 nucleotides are TGTGCCAGCGGAACCTTCTCCTACGAGCAGTACTTC. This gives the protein CASGTFSYEQYF.

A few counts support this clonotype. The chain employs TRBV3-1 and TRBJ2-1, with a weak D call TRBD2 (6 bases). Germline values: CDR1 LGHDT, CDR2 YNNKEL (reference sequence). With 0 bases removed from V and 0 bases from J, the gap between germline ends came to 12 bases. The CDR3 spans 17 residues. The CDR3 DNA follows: TGTGCCAGCAGCCAAGATCCCGGGGGTCGCTCCTACAATGAGCAGTTCTTC. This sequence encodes CASSQDPGGRSYNEQFF.

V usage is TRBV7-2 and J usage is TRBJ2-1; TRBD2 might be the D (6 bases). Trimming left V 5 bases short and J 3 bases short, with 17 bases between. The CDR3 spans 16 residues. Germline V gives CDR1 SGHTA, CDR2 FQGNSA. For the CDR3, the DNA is TGTGCCAGCAGCCCGCTAGCGAATGGACTCTACAATGAGCAGTTCTTC. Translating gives CASSPLANGLYNEQFF.

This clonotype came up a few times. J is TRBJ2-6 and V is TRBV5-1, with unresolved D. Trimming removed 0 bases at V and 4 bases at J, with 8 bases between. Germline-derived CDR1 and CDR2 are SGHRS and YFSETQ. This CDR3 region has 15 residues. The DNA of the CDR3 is TGCGCCAGCAGCTTGGGTACAATGGGGGCCAACGTCCTGACTTTC. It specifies CASSLGTMGANVLTF. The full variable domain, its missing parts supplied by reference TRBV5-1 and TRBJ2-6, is KAGVTQTPRYLIKTRGQQVTLSCSPISGHRSVSWYQQTPGQGLQFLFEYFSETQRNKGNFPGRFSGRQFSNSRSEMNVSTLELGDSALYLCASSLGTMGANVLTFGAGSRLTVL.

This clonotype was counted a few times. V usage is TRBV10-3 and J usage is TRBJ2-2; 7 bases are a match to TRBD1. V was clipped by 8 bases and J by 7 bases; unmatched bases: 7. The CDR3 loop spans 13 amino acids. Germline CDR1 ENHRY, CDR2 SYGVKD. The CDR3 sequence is CAISGQTIGELFF. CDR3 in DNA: TGTGCCATCTCGGGACAGACGATCGGGGAGCTGTTTTTT.

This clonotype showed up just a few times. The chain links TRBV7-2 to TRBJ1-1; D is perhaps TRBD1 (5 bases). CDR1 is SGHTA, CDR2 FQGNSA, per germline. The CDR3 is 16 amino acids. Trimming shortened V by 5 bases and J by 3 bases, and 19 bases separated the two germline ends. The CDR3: CASSPTGSWGDTEAFF. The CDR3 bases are TGTGCCAGCAGCCCCACCGGGTCTTGGGGGGACACTGAAGCTTTCTTT.

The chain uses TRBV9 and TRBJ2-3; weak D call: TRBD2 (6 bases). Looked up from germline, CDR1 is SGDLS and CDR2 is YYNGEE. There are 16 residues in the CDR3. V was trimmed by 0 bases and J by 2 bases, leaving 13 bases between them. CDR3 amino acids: CASSVETGDSTDTQYF. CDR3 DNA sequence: TGTGCCAGCAGCGTAGAAACTGGGGACTCCACAGATACGCAGTATTTT.

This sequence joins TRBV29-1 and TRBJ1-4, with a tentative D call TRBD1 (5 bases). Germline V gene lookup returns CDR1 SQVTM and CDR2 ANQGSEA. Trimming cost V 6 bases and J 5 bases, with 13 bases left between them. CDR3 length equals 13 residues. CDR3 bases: TGCAGCGTCCCAGGGTGGGGAAATGAAAAACTGTTTTTT. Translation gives CSVPGWGNEKLFF.

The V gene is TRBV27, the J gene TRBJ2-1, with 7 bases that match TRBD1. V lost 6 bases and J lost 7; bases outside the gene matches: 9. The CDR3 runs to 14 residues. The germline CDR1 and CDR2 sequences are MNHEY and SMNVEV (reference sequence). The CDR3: CASSEPTGRNEQFF. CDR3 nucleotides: TGTGCCAGCAGCGAACCGACAGGGCGGAATGAGCAGTTCTTC.

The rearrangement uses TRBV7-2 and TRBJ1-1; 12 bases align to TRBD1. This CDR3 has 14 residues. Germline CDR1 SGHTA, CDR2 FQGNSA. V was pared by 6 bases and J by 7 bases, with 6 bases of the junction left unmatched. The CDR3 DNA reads TGTGCCAGCAGGGGACAGGGGGCGGAAGGTGAAGCTTTCTTT. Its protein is CASRGQGAEGEAFF.

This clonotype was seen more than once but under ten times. The CDR3, as DNA: TGTGCCAGCAGCGACCTCGGACAGTTAAGCACAGATACGCAGTATTTT. Protein sequence: CASSDLGQLSTDTQYF. This rearrangement joins TRBV28 to TRBJ2-3; the D gene is possibly TRBD1 (6 bases). Looked up from germline, CDR1 is MDHEN and CDR2 is SYDVKM. Trimming shortened V by 6 bases and J by 0 bases, and 16 bases separated the two germline ends. The CDR3 contains 16 residues.

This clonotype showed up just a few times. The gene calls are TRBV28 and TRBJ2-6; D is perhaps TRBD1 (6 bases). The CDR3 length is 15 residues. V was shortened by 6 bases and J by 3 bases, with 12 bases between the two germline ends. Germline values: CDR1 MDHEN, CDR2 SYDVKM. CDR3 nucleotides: TGTGCCAGCAGCCCTACAGGGCATGGGGCCAACGTCCTGACTTTC. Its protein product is CASSPTGHGANVLTF.

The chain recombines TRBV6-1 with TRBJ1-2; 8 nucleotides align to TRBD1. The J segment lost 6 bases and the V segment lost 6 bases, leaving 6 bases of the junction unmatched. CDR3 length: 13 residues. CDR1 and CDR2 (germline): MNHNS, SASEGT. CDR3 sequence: CASSHRTGNGYTF. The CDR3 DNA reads TGTGCCAGCAGCCACAGGACAGGGAATGGCTACACCTTC.